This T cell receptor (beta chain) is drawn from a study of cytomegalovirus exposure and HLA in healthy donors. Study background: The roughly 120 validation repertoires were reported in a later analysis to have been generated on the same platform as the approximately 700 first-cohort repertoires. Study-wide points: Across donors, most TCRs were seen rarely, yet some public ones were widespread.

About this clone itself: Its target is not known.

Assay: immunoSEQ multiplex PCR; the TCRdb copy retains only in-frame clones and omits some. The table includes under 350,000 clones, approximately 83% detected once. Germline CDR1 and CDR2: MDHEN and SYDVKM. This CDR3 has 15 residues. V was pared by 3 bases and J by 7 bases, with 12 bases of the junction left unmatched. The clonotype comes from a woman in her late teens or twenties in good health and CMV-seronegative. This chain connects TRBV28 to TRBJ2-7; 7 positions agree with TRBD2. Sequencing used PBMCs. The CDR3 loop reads CASSFLGRGAREQYF. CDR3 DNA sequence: TGTGCCAGCAGTTTTCTAGGGAGGGGAGCTAGGGAGCAGTACTTC.